This T cell receptor (beta chain) was identified in a study of blood T cell repertoires in COVID-19. The CDR3 totals 15 residues. Trimming took 5 bases from V and 3 from J; bases not matched to a gene: 4. Germline CDR1 is MNHEY and CDR2 is SMNVEV (reference sequence). Sequenced by immunoSEQ multiplex PCR; TCRdb stores in-frame clones only, minus some. The table lists some 87,000 clones, roughly 80% of them singletons. Sequencing input: peripheral blood. This clonotype was obtained from a man older than 75 with active or convalescent COVID-19. V usage is TRBV27 and J usage is TRBJ1-4; 9 nucleotides align to TRBD1. CDR3 in amino acids: CASSNRGLPNEKLFF. CDR3 nucleotide sequence: TGTGCCAGCAGTAACAGGGGGCTACCTAATGAAAAACTGTTTTTT.